The clone carrying this T cell receptor (beta chain) was seen repeatedly, ten times or more. Antigen: not known. This sample was included in a study of T cells in Graves' hyperthyroidism and ophthalmopathy. Individuals with ophthalmopathy presented a Clinical Activity Score of at least 3, a NOSPECS grade of at least 4 and a duration under 3 months. Together with thyroid ultrasound, orbital computed tomography, serum thyroxine and TRAb, clinical symptoms were used for diagnoses. Overall study findings and caveats: It was a median approximately 7.1 months before onset that the model predicted ophthalmopathy.

What was amplified from RNA transcripts were TCR beta CDR3 regions. HTBI primers were used for first-round RT-PCR of the TCR CDR3. TCRdb recomputed calls from the multiplex PCR reads with MiXCR, one row per CDR3 protein. The sample shows hundreds of thousands of distinct CDR3 sequences, roughly 14% of them seen only once. The germline V gene has CDR1 SEHNR and CDR2 FQNEAQ (reference sequence). CDR3 length: 14 residues. V lost 0 bases and J 3 bases, leaving 8 bases between the germline ends. The specimen was blood. This sequence originates from a woman in her 40s with Graves' ophthalmopathy. The rearrangement uses TRBV7-9 and TRBJ1-2; the D gene is possibly TRBD1 (5 bases). The CDR3 protein is CASSLAQGDYGYTF. CDR3 nucleotides: TGTGCCAGCAGCTTAGCGCAAGGGGACTATGGCTACACCTTC.